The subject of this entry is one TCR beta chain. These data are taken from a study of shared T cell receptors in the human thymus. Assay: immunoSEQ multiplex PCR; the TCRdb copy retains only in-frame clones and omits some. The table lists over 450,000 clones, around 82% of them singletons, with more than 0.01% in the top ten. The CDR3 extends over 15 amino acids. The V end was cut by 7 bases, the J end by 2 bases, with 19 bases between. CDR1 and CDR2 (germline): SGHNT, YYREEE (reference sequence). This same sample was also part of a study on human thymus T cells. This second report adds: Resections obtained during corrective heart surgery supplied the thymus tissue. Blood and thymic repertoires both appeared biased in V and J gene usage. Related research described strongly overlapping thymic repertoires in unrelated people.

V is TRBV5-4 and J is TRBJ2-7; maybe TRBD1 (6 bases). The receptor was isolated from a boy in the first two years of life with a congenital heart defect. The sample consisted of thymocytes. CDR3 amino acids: CASRALDSSTYEQYF. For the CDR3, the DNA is TGTGCCAGCCGTGCCCTGGACAGTTCGACCTACGAGCAGTACTTC.